The following is a T cell receptor beta chain sequence with its context. Its antigen is undetermined. The CDR3 has 13 residues. V lost 6 bases and J 5 bases, leaving 11 bases between the germline ends. Germline V gene sequence: CDR1 ENHRY, CDR2 SYGVKD. Some clones are missing from TCRdb's copy, which holds only in-frame ones; the method was immunoSEQ multiplex PCR. Of 130,000 to 150,000 clones in the sample, about 91% were seen once. This sample is drawn from a study of T cell responses to AZD1222 COVID-19 vaccine. Study-wide context: The analysis combined second doses at about 4 or about 12 weeks.

Whole-study results and caveats: CD4 TCRs associated with vaccination spanned spike, dominating at 160-218 and 743-854. Only six or seven AZD1222 recipients were seropositive at baseline.

Sequencing was performed on peripheral blood, taken on day 0 of AZD1222 vaccination. The clonotype originates from an adult in good health. This chain links TRBV10-3 with TRBJ1-5; the D is unclear. CDR3 residues: CAIRERRDQPQHF. In DNA, the CDR3 is TGTGCCATCAGAGAGAGGAGGGATCAGCCCCAGCATTTT.